This TCR beta chain was found in a study of blood T cell repertoires in COVID-19. TCRdb's copy holds only in-frame clones and misses some; the assay was immunoSEQ multiplex PCR. Of just over 300,000 clones in the sample, about 89% were seen once. The germline V gene has CDR1 SNHLY and CDR2 FYNNEI. The CDR3 extends over 15 amino acids. Trimming at V came to 3 bases and at J to 8 bases, leaving 4 bases not matched to a gene. This TCR came from a woman in her thirties or forties who had recovered from COVID-19. This sequence joins TRBV2 and TRBJ1-6; TRBD1 aligns across 10 bases. Sample: PBMCs or T cells enriched from blood (not recorded which). Here the CDR3 DNA reads TGTGCCAGCAGTGAGAGGACAGGGGGAGATTCACCCCTCCACTTT. It specifies CASSERTGGDSPLHF.